This T cell receptor beta chain is from a study of T cells after yellow fever vaccination. This clonotype was seen a few times. Antigen specificity is unknown. MiXCR, applied by TCRdb to the 5' RACE reads, yields one record per CDR3 protein. This table has hundreds of thousands of distinct CDR3 sequences, around 5.2% appearing once. CDR1 is SGHNT, CDR2 YYREEE, per germline (reference sequence). V was pared by 3 bases and J by 0 bases, with 9 bases of the junction left unmatched. This CDR3 contains 18 residues. Study conclusions and caveats: Researchers cautioned that FACS-sorted repertoires could harbor abundant clonotypes contaminating from the bulk population. It was the secondary response that reached its peak faster, day 5 versus 15, but it was weaker. Clones that expanded after primary vaccination mostly reappeared after the booster (96% CD4, about 91% CD8).

The sample was CD4+ T cells sorted from PBMCs, taken on the day of the yellow fever booster vaccination. The TCR originated in a young man who received the YFV17D yellow fever vaccine. The chain uses TRBV5-4 and TRBJ2-5, with 12 bases identical to TRBD2. As DNA, the CDR3 is TGTGCCAGCAGCTCTCTGAAAGGACTAGCGGGGAACCAAGAGACCCAGTACTTC. It translates to CASSSLKGLAGNQETQYF.